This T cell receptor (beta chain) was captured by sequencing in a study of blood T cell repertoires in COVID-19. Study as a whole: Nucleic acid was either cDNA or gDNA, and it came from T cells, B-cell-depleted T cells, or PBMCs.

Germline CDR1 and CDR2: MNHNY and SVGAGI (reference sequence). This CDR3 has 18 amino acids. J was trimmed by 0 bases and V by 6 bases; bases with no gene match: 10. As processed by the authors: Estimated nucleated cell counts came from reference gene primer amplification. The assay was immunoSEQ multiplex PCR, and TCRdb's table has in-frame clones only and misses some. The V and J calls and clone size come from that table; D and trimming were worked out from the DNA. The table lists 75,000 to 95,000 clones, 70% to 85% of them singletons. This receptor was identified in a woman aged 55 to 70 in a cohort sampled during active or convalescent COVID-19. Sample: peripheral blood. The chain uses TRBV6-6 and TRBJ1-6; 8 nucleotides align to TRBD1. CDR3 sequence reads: CASSRIRQGSSYNSPLHF. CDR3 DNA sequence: TGTGCCAGCAGCCGAATAAGACAGGGGAGCTCCTATAATTCACCCCTCCACTTT.